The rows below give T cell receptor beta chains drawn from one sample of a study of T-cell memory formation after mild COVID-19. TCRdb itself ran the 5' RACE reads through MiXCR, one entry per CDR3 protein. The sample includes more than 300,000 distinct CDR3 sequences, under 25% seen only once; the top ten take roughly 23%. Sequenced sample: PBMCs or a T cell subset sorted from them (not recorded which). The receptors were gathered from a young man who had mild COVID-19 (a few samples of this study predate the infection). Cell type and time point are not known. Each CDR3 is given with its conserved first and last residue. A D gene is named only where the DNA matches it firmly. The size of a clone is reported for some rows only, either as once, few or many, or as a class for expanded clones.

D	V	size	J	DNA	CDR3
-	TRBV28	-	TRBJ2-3	TGTGCCAGCAGTTTAACCTCGGTCAGGGTAGGAGATACGCAGTATTTT	CASSLTSVRVGDTQYF
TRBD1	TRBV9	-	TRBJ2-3	TGTGCCAGCACAAGGACAGGGAGCACAGATACGCAGTATTTT	CASTRTGSTDTQYF
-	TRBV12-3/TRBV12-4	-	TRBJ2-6	TGTGCCAGCAGTTTGGTCGATTGGGCCAACGTCCTGACTTTC	CASSLVDWANVLTF
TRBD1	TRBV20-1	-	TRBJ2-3	TGCAGTGCTAGAGAGTTAAAGGGGGCAGGGCAGTATTTT	CSARELKGAGQYF
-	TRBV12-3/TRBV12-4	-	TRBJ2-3	TGTGCCAGCAGTCGCCCAGGAGAGGGGATCCCAGATACGCAGTATTTT	CASSRPGEGIPDTQYF
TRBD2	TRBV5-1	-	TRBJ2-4	TGCGCCAGCAGCTTGGGTGGGACTAAAGAAAACATTCAGTACTTC	CASSLGGTKENIQYF
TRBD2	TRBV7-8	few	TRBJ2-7	TGTGCCAGCAGCCAGGGACTAGCAACCTACGAGCAGTACTTC	CASSQGLATYEQYF
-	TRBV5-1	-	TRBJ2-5	TGCGCCAGCAGCTTAACACCGGGACCGTACCAAGAGACCCAGTACTTC	CASSLTPGPYQETQYF
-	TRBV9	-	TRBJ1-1	TGTGCCAGCAGCGTAGGCCCCCTCGGGGAGGCTTTCTTT	CASSVGPLGEAFF
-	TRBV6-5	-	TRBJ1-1	TGTGCCAGCAGTCCCCGAACCCAGACTGAAGCTTTCTTT	CASSPRTQTEAFF
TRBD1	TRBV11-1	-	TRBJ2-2	TGTGCCAGCAGCTCACAGGGGGCAGGCGGGGAGCTGTTTTTT	CASSSQGAGGELFF
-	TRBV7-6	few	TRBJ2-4	TGTGCCAGCTCGGGCAGAGGGGACATTCAGTACTTC	CASSGRGDIQYF
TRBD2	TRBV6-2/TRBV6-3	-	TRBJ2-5	TGTGCCAGCAGTTACGCGGGGGGCGGAGAGACCCAGTACTTC	CASSYAGGGETQYF
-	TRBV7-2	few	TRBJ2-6	TGTGCCAGCAGCTTAGCGGGGGGCTCTGGGGCCAACGTCCTGACTTTC	CASSLAGGSGANVLTF
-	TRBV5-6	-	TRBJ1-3	TGTGCCAGCAGCTTCGGCCGTCACTCTGGAAACACCATATATTTT	CASSFGRHSGNTIYF
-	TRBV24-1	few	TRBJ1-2	TGTGCCACCAGTGATTGGAAACAGGGAGGTGATGGCTACACCTTC	CATSDWKQGGDGYTF
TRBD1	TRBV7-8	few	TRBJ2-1	TGTGCCAGCAGCTGGGACAGGATGACGGGAGAGCAGTTCTTC	CASSWDRMTGEQFF
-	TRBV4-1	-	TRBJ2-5	TGCGCCAGCAGCCAAGAACAAGCGGCGAGGGAGACCCAGTACTTC	CASSQEQAARETQYF
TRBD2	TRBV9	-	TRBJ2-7	TGTGCCAGCAGCTCGCTAGCGGGGGCCCTCTACGAGCAGTACTTC	CASSSLAGALYEQYF
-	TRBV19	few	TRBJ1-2	TGTGCCAGTAGCCACCGACGCCAGGGCTACACCTTC	CASSHRRQGYTF
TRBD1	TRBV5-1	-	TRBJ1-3	TGCGCCAGCAGCTCCGGGACAGGGGTATCAGGAAACACCATATATTTT	CASSSGTGVSGNTIYF
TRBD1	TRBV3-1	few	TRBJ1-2	TGTGCCAGCAGCTTACCGGGACAGAACTATGGCTACACCTTC	CASSLPGQNYGYTF
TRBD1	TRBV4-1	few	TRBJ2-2	TGCGCCAGCAGCCAAGTCCTTCAGGGGGCTTATACCGGGGAGCTGTTTTTT	CASSQVLQGAYTGELFF
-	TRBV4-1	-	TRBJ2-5	TGCGCCAGCAGCCTCCTTTTCGGGGAGACCCAGTACTTC	CASSLLFGETQYF
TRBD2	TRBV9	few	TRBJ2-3	TGTGCCAGCAGCCCCGAGAGGGGTAGCGGGGTTGGAGATACGCAGTATTTT	CASSPERGSGVGDTQYF
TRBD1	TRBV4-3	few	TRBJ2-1	TGCGCCAGCAGCCCCTCCAGGGGGACAGGGGCAGAAAATGAGCAGTTCTTC	CASSPSRGTGAENEQFF
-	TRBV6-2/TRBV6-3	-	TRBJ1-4	TGTGCCAGCAGTTACCCGAGGAAGACTAATGAAAAACTGTTTTTT	CASSYPRKTNEKLFF
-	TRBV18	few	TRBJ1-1	TGTGCCAGCTCTGAATCGGGGGGGACTGAAGCTTTCTTT	CASSESGGTEAFF
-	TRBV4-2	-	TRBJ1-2	TGTGCCAGCAGCCAGAGCTACGGGGGGAAGGACTATGGCTACACCTTC	CASSQSYGGKDYGYTF
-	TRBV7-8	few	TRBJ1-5	TGTGCCAGCACCACGAGTTACGCGGGGACACATCAGCCCCAGCATTTT	CASTTSYAGTHQPQHF
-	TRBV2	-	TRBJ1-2	TGTGCCAGCAGTGAACCCCCGCCGGGCGTTGGCTACACCTTC	CASSEPPPGVGYTF
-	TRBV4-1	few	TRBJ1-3	TGCGCCAGCAGCCGGATGACACAGGGTCTCGGCCCTGGAAACACCATATATTTT	CASSRMTQGLGPGNTIYF
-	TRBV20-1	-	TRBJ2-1	TGCAGTGCTAGAGAGCCGACGGTCAATGAGCAGTTCTTC	CSAREPTVNEQFF
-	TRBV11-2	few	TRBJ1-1	TGTGCCAGCAGCTTCGACGGGAACACTGAAGCTTTCTTT	CASSFDGNTEAFF
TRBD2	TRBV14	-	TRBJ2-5	TGTGCCAGCAGCCAAGTGAGCGGGGGCCAAGAGACCCAGTACTTC	CASSQVSGGQETQYF
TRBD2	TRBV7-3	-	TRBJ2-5	TGTGCCAGCAGCTTCTCGGGGGGAAGAGAGACCCAGTACTTC	CASSFSGGRETQYF
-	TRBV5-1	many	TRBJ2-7	TGCGCCAGCAGCTCCCAAGGAGGTGGCAGCTCCTACGAGCAGTACTTC	CASSSQGGGSSYEQYF
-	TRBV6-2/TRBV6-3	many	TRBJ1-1	TGTGCCAGCAGTTACAGGGCCCCTGAAGCTTTCTTT	CASSYRAPEAFF
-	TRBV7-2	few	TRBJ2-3	TGTGCCAGCAGCTTAGTGGGGGGCGTGGCAGATACGCAGTATTTT	CASSLVGGVADTQYF
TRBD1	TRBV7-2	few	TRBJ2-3	TGTGCCAGCAGCCTGGGACAGGGGCTCACAGATACGCAGTATTTT	CASSLGQGLTDTQYF
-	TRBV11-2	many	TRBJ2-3	TGTGCCAGCAGCTCCTATACGCAGTATTTT	CASSSYTQYF
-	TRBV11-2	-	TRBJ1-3	TGTGCCAGCAGCTTACAGGCGGGACGGGACTCTGGAAACACCATATATTTT	CASSLQAGRDSGNTIYF
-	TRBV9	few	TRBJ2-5	TGTGCCAGCAGCGTAGCACAGGGCGGGGAGACCCAGTACTTC	CASSVAQGGETQYF
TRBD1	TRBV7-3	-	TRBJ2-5	TGTGCCAGCAGCCCGACAGGGGGCCTCCAAGAGACCCAGTACTTC	CASSPTGGLQETQYF
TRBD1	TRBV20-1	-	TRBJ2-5	TGCAGTGCTCCCGGGACAGAATCCGCAACCCAGTACTTC	CSAPGTESATQYF
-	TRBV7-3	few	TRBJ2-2	TGTGCCAGCACCGCCGGCGGGGAGCTGTTTTTT	CASTAGGELFF
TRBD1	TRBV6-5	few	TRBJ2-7	TGTGCCAGCAGTCCCACCGGGACAGGGCCCTACGAGCAGTACTTC	CASSPTGTGPYEQYF
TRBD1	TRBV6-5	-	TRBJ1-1	TGTGCCAGCAGTTACTGGGACAGTGGTGAAGCTTTCTTT	CASSYWDSGEAFF
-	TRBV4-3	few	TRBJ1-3	TGCGCCAGCAGCCAAGATGGTTGGGGGTCCGGAAACACCATATATTTT	CASSQDGWGSGNTIYF
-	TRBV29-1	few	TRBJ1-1	TGCAGCGCCAGGACAGTAATAATCTCTGAAGCTTTCTTT	CSARTVIISEAFF
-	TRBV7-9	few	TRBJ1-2	TGTGCCAGCACCTCAACCAGGGGCTATGGCTACACCTTC	CASTSTRGYGYTF
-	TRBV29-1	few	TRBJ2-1	TGCAGCATCCAGCACCCGAGGGGTAATGAGCAGTTCTTC	CSIQHPRGNEQFF
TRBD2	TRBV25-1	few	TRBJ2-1	TGTGCCAGCAGTCCCCAGGGACTAGCGGGGACGGTTGAGCAGTTCTTC	CASSPQGLAGTVEQFF
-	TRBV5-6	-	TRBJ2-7	TGTGCCAGCAGCTACGGACTGGGATCCTACGAGCAGTACTTC	CASSYGLGSYEQYF
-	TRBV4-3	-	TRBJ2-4	TGCGCCAGCAGCCAAAATACAGTGGGCTACGGAAACATTCAGTACTTC	CASSQNTVGYGNIQYF